This TCR beta chain was found in a study of cytomegalovirus exposure and HLA in healthy donors. General study results and limits: Approximately 18,000 TCR beta sequences were associated with HLA alleles at 0.05 false discovery rate in a later analysis.

For this clone: Its antigen is unidentified.

The germline V gene encodes CDR1 MNHEY and CDR2 SMNVEV (reference sequence). This CDR3 is built from 14 residues. Trimming took 5 bases from V and 4 from J, leaving 14 bases between them. 13 Jbeta primers and 60 Vbeta primers were used for the PCR. Profiled with immunoSEQ multiplex PCR; TCRdb holds only in-frame clones, not every one. The table gives about 130,000 clones; the top ten clones make up roughly 2.5% of it. The origin of this receptor is a man aged 25-40 years in good health and CMV-seronegative. Specimen: PBMCs. The genes are TRBV27 and TRBJ1-1; D gene unclear. CDR3 DNA sequence: TGTGCCAGCAGTCTTCGGAGCATGGGCACTGAAGCTTTCTTT. Its protein is CASSLRSMGTEAFF.